The TCR beta chain described here comes from a study of early T cells in non-severe SARS-CoV-2 infection. TCRdb re-analysed the 5' RACE reads in MiXCR, keeping a single row per CDR3 protein. The table shows 50,000 to 70,000 distinct CDR3 sequences, with about 16% occurring only once. Germline values: CDR1 SGHRS, CDR2 YFSETQ. The CDR3 totals 17 residues. V lost 1 base to trimming and J lost 3 bases; unmatched junction nucleotides: 9. The origin of this receptor is an adult who was a healthcare worker with PCR-confirmed SARS-CoV-2 infection or an uninfected control (not recorded which). The chain is built from TRBV5-1 and TRBJ2-3; TRBD1 matches at 9 bases. The starting material was whole blood, obtained at baseline. The CDR3 DNA reads as TGCGCCAGCAGCTTGTGGCTAACGGGACAGGGAACAGATACGCAGTATTTT. Amino acid sequence: CASSLWLTGQGTDTQYF.